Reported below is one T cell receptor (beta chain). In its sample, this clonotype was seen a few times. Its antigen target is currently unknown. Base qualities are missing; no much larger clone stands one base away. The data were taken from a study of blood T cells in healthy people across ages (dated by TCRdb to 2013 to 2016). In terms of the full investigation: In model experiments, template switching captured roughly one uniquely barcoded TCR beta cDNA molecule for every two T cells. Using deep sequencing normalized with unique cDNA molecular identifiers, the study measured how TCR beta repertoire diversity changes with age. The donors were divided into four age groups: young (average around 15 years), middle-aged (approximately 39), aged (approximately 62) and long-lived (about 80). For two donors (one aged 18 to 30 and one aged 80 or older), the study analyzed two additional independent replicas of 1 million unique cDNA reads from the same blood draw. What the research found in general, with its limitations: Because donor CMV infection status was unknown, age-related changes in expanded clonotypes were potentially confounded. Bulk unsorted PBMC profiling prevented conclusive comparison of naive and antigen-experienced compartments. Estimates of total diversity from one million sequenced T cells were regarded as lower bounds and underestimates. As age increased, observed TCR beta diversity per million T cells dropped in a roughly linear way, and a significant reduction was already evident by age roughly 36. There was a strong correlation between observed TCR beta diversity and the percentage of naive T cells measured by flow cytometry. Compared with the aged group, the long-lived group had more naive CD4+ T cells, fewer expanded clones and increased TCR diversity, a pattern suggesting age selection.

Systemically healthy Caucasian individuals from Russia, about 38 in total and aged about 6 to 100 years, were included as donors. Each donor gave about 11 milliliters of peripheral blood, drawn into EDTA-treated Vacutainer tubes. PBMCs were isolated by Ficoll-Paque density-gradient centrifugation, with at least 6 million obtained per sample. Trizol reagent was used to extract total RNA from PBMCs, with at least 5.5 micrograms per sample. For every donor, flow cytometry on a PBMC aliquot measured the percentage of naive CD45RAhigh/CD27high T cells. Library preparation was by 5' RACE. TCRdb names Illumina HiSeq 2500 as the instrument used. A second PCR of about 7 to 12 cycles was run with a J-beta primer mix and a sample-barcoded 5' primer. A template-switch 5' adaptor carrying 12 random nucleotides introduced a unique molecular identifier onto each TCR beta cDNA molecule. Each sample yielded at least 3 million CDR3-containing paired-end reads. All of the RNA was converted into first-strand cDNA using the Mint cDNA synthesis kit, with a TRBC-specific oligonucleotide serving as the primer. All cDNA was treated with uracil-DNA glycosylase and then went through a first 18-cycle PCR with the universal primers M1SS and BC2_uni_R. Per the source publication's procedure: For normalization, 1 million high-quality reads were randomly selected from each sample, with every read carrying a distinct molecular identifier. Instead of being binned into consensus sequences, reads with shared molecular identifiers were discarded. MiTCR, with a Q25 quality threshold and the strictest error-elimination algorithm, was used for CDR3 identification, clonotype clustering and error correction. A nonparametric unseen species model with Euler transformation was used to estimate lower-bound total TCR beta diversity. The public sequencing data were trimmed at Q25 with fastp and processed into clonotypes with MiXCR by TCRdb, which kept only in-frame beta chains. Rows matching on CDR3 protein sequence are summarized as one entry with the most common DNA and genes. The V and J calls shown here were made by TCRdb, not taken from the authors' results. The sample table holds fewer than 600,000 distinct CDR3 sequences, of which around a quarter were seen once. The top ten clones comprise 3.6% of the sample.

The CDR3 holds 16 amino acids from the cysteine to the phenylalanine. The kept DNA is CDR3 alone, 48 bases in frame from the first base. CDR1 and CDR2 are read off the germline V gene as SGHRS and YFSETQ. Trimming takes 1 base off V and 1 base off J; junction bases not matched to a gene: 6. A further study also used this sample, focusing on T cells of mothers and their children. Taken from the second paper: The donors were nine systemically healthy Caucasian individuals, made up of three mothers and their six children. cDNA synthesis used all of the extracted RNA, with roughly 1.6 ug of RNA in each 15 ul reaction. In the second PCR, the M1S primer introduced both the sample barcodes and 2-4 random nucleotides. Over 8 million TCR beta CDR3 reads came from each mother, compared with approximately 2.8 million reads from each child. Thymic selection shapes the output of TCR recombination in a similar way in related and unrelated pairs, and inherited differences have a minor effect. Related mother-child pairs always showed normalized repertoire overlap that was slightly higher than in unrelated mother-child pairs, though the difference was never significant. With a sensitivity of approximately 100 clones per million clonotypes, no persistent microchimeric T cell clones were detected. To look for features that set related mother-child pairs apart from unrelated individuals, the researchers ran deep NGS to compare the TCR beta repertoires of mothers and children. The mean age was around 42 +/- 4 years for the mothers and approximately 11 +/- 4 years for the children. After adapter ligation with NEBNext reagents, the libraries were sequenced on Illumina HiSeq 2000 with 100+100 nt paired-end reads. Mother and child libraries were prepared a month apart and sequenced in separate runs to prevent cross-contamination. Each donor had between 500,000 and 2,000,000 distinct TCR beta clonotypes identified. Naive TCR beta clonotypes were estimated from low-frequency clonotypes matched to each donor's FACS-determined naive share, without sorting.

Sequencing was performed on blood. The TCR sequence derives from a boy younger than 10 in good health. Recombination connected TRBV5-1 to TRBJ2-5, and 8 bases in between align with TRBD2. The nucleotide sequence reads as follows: TGCGCCAGCAGCTTGCATGGACTAGCCTTCCAAGAGACCCAGTACTTC. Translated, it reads CASSLHGLAFQETQYF.